This T cell receptor (beta chain) was documented in a study of blood T cell repertoires in COVID-19. Overall study context: T cells, B-cell-depleted T cells, or PBMCs provided the cDNA or gDNA that served as material.

Trimming took 3 bases from V and 8 from J, leaving 14 bases between them. The CDR3 has 15 residues. Germline lookup yields CDR1 KGHSH and CDR2 LQKENI. Libraries were prepared by immunoSEQ multiplex PCR; TCRdb keeps only in-frame clonotypes and omits some of them. Here the sample spans approximately 480,000 clones, roughly 87% being singletons. Seattle researchers signed up patients amid active infection and tracked them longitudinally. The chain links TRBV18 to TRBJ1-6; possible D gene TRBD1, 6 bases. Sequencing input: peripheral blood. This clonotype was sampled from a man between 18 and 35 years old with COVID-19, enrolled during active disease. DNA of the CDR3: TGTGCCAGCTCACCCTACGCCAGGGGAGATTCACCCCTCCACTTT. Encoded protein: CASSPYARGDSPLHF.